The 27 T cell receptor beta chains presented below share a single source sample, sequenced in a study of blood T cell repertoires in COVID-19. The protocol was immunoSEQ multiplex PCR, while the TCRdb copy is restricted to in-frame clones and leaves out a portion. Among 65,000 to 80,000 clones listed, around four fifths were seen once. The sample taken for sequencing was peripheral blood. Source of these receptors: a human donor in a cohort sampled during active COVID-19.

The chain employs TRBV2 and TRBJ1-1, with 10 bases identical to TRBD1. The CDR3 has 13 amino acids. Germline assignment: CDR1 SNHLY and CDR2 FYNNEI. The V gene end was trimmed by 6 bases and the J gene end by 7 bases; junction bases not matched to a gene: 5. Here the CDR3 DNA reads TGTGCCAGCAGCTTGGACAGGGGGATTGAAGCTTTCTTT. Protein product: CASSLDRGIEAFF. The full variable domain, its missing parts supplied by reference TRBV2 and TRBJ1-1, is EPEVTQTPSHQVTQMGQEVILRCVPISNHLYFYWYRQILGQKVEFLVSFYNNEISEKSEIFDDQFSVERPDGSNFTLKIRSTKLEDSAMYFCASSLDRGIEAFFGQGTRLTVV.

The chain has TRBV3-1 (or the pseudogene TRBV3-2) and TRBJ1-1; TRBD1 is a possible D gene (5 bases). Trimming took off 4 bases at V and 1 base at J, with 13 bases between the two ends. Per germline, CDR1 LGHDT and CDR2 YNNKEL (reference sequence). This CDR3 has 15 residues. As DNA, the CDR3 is TGTGCCAGCAGCCGTCGGGAGGGGCGGAACACTGAAGCTTTCTTT. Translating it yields CASSRREGRNTEAFF.

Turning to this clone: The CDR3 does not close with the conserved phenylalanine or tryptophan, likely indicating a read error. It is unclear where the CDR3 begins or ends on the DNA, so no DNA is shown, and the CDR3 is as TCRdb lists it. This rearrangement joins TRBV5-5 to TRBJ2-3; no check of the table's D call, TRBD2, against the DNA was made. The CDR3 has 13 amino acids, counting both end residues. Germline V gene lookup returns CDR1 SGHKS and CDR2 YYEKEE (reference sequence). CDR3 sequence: CASSSPGLAGYTI.

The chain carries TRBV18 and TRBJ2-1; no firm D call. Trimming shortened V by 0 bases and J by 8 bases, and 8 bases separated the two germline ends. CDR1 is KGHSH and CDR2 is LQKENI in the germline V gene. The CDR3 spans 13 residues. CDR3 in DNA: TGTGCCAGCTCACCACCCTCTGCGGATGAGCAGTTCTTC. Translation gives CASSPPSADEQFF. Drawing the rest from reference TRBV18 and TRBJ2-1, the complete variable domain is NAGVMQNPRHLVRRRGQEARLRCSPMKGHSHVYWYRQLPEEGLKFMVYLQKENIIDESGMPKERFSAEFPKEGPSILRIQQVVRGDSAAYFCASSPPSADEQFFGPGTRLTVL.

The CDR3 sequence: CASSPGTSGHNEQFF. The DNA for the CDR3 is TGCGCCAGCAGCCCCGGGACTAGCGGCCACAATGAGCAGTTCTTC. This chain connects TRBV5-1 to TRBJ2-1; 11 bases map to TRBD2. This CDR3 is built from 15 residues. CDR1 SGHRS and CDR2 YFSETQ come from the germline V gene. V lost 4 bases, J lost 5 bases, and 5 bases stayed unmatched. The variable domain in full, completed from reference TRBV5-1 and TRBJ2-1, reads KAGVTQTPRYLIKTRGQQVTLSCSPISGHRSVSWYQQTPGQGLQFLFEYFSETQRNKGNFPGRFSGRQFSNSRSEMNVSTLELGDSALYLCASSPGTSGHNEQFFGPGTRLTVL.

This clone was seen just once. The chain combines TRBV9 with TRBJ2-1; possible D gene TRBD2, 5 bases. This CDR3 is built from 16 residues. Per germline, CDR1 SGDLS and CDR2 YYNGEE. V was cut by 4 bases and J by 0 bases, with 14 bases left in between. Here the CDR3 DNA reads TGTGCCAGCAGCCCTAGTGGGCGGGCCTCCTACAATGAGCAGTTCTTC. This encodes CASSPSGRASYNEQFF.

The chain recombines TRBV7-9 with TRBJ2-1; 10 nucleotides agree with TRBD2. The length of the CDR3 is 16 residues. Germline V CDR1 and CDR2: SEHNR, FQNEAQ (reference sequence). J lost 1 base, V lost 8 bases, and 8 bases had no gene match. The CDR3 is CASVLAGGRSYNEQFF. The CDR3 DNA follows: TGTGCCAGCGTTTTAGCGGGGGGCCGATCCTACAATGAGCAGTTCTTC. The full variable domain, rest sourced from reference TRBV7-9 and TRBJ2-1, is DTGVSQNPRHKITKRGQNVTFRCDPISEHNRLYWYRQTLGQGPEFLTYFQNEAQLEKSRLLSDRFSAERPKGSFSTLEIQRTEQGDSAMYLCASVLAGGRSYNEQFFGPGTRLTVL.

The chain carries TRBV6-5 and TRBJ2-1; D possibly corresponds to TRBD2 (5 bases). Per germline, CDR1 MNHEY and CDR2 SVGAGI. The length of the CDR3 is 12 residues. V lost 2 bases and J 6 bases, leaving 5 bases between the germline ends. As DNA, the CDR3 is TGTGCCAGCAGTTACCGGGGCAATGAGCAGTTCTTC. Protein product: CASSYRGNEQFF.

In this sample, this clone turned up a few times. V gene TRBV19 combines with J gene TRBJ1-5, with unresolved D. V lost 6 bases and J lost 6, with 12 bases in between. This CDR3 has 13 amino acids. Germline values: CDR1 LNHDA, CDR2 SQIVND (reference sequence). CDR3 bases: TGTGCCAGTAGGCCCCACCGGGGTCAGCCCCAGCATTTT. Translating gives CASRPHRGQPQHF. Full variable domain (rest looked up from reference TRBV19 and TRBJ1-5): DGGITQSPKYLFRKEGQNVTLSCEQNLNHDAMYWYRQDPGQGLRLIYYSQIVNDFQKGDIAEGYSVSREKKESFPLTVTSAQKNPTAFYLCASRPHRGQPQHFGDGTRLSIL.

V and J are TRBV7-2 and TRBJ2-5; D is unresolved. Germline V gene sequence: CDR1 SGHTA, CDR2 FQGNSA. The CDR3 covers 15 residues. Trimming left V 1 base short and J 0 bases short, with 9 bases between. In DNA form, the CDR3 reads TGTGCCAGCAGCTTAGTACAGCTGTACCAAGAGACCCAGTACTTC. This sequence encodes CASSLVQLYQETQYF.

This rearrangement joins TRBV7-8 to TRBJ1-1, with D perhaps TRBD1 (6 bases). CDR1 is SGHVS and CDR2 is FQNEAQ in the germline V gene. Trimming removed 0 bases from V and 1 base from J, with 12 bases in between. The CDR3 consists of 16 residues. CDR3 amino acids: CASSLAPSTGNTEAFF. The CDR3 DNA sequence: TGTGCCAGCAGCTTAGCTCCCTCGACAGGGAACACTGAAGCTTTCTTT.

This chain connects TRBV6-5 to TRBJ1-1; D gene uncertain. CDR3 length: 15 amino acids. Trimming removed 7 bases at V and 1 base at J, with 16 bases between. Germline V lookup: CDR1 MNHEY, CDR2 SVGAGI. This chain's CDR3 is CASIASGSGNTEAFF. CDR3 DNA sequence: TGTGCCAGCATCGCGTCAGGATCCGGGAACACTGAAGCTTTCTTT.

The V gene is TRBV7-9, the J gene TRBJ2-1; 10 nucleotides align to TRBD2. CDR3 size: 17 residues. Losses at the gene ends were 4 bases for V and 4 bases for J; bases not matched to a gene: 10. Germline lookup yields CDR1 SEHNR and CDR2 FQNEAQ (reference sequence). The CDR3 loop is CASSYWGLARLYNEQFF. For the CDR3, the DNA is TGTGCCAGCAGCTATTGGGGACTAGCGAGATTATACAATGAGCAGTTCTTC.

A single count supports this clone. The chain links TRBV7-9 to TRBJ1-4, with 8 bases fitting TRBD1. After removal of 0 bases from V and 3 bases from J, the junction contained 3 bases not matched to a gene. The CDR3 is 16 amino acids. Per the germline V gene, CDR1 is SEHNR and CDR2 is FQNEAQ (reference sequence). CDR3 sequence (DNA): TGTGCCAGCAGCTTAGCATCCAGGGGGCCTAATGAAAAACTGTTTTTT. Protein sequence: CASSLASRGPNEKLFF.

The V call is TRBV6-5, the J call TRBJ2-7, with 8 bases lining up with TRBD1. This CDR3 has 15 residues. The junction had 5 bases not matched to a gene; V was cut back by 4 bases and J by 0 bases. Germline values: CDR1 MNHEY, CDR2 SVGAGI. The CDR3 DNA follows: TGTGCCAGCAGTTCGGGACAGGATATCTCCTACGAGCAGTACTTC. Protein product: CASSSGQDISYEQYF.

The CDR3 here is CAWSVGQGVYNEQFF. CDR3 in DNA: TGTGCCTGGAGTGTTGGGCAGGGGGTGTACAATGAGCAGTTCTTC. This chain uses TRBV30 with TRBJ2-1, with 7 bases identical to TRBD1. The CDR3 has 15 amino acids. V trimming: 0 bases; J trimming: 4 bases; junction bases outside the gene matches: 6. Looked up from germline, CDR1 is GTSNPN and CDR2 is SVGIG (reference sequence).

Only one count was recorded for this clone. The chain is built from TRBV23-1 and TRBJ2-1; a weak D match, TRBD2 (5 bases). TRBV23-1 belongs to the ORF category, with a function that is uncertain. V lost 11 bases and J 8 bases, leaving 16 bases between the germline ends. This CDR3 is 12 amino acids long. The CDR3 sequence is CAGGTEFDEQFF. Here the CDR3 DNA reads TGCGCCGGAGGCACAGAGTTCGATGAGCAGTTCTTC.

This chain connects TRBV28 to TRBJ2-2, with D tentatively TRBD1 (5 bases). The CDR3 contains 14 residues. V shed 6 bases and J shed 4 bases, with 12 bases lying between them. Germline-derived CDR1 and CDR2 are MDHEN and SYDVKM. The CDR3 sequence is CASRQSGSTGELFF. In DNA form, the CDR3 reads TGTGCCAGCAGACAATCAGGGTCCACCGGGGAGCTGTTTTTT.

The CDR3 here is CAWSVLPGEKLFF. DNA of the CDR3: TGTGCCTGGAGTGTACTGCCGGGTGAAAAACTGTTTTTT. This chain links TRBV30 with TRBJ1-4; D is ambiguous. Trimming took off 0 bases at V and 7 bases at J, with 9 bases between the two ends. The CDR3 extends over 13 amino acids. Per the germline V gene, CDR1 is GTSNPN and CDR2 is SVGIG (reference sequence).

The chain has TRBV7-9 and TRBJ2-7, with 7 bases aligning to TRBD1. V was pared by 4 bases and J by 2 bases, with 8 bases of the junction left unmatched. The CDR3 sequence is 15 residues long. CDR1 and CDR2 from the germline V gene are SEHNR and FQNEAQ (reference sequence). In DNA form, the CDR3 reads TGTGCCAGCAGCTCACCGACAGGGCCCCCCTACGAGCAGTACTTC. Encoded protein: CASSSPTGPPYEQYF. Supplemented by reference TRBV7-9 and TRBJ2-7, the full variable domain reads DTGVSQNPRHKITKRGQNVTFRCDPISEHNRLYWYRQTLGQGPEFLTYFQNEAQLEKSRLLSDRFSAERPKGSFSTLEIQRTEQGDSAMYLCASSSPTGPPYEQYFGPGTRLTVT.

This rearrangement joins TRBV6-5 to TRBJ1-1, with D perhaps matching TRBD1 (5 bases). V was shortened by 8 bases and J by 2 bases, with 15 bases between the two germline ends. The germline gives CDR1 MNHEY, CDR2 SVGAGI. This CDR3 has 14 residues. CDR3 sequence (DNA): TGTGCCAGCCTGGGGCATGCAGCCAACACTGAAGCTTTCTTT. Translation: CASLGHAANTEAFF.

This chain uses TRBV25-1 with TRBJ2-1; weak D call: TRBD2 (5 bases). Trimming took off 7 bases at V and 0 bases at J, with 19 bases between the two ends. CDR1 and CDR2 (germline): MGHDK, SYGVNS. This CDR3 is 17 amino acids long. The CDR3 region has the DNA TGTGCCAGCACCCCGCTGGGCAGTGGGAGCTCCTACAATGAGCAGTTCTTC. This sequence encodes CASTPLGSGSSYNEQFF.

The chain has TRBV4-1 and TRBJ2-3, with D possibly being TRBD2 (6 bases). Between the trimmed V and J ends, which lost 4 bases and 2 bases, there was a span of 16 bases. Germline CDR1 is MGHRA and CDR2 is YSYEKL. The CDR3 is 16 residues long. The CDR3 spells CASSPPPGTPTDTQYF. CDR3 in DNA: TGCGCCAGCAGCCCGCCACCGGGGACTCCCACAGATACGCAGTATTTT.

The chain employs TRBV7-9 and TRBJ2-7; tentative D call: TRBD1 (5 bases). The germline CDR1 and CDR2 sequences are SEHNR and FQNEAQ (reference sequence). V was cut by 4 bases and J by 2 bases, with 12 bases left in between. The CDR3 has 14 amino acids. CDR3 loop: CASSSRTNAYEQYF. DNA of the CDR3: TGTGCCAGCAGCTCCAGGACAAACGCCTACGAGCAGTACTTC.

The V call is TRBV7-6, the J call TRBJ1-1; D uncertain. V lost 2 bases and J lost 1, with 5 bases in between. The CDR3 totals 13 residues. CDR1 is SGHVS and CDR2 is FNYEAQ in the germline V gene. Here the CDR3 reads CASSLRGNTEAFF. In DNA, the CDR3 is TGTGCCAGCAGCTTACGGGGGAACACTGAAGCTTTCTTT.

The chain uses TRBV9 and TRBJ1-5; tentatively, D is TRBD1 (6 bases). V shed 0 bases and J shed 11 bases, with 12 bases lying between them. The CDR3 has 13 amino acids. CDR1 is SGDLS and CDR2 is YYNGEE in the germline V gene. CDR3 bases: TGTGCCAGCAGCGTAGGGGGGGGCGGGGCCCAGCATTTT. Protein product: CASSVGGGGAQHF.

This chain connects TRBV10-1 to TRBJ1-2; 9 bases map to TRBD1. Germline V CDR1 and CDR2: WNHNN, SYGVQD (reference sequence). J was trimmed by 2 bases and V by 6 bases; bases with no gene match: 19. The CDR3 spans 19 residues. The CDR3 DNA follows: TGCGCCAGCAGGGGAGGAGACAGGGGGTCGGGGGAACTCAACTATGGCTACACCTTC. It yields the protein CASRGGDRGSGELNYGYTF.